This entry lists 26 T cell receptor beta chains sequenced from one sample in a study of cytomegalovirus exposure and HLA in healthy donors. Vbeta (60) and Jbeta (13) primers were used in the PCR. Some clones are missing from TCRdb's copy, which holds only in-frame ones; the method was immunoSEQ multiplex PCR. Across tens of thousands of clones, the top ten clones capture roughly 12% of the sample. Sequencing was done on a sample of PBMCs. These receptors came from a man between 18 and 29 years old in good health and CMV-seropositive.

The chain carries TRBV5-4 and TRBJ2-2; 11 bases are a match to TRBD1. J was trimmed by 2 bases and V by 5 bases; bases with no gene match: 2. Germline V gene data show CDR1 as SGHNT and CDR2 as YYREEE (reference sequence). The CDR3 sequence is 15 residues long. Here the CDR3 DNA reads TGTGCCAGCAGACGGACAGGGGGCAACACCGGGGAGCTGTTTTTT. Translation gives CASRRTGGNTGELFF.

The genes are TRBV6-4 and TRBJ1-5; 9 bases are shared with TRBD1. Losses at the gene ends were 3 bases for V and 5 bases for J; bases not matched to a gene: 5. Germline CDR1 MRHNA, CDR2 SNTAGT. The CDR3 sequence is 15 residues long. The CDR3 sequence is CASSEGGTGYQPQHF. CDR3 sequence (DNA): TGTGCCAGCAGTGAAGGCGGGACAGGGTATCAGCCCCAGCATTTT.

This chain uses TRBV6-4 with TRBJ2-2; 7 bases are shared with TRBD2. The CDR3 runs to 15 residues. Germline assignment: CDR1 MRHNA and CDR2 SNTAGT. Losses at the gene ends were 6 bases for V and 3 bases for J; bases not matched to a gene: 7. CDR3 sequence (DNA): TGTGCCAGCAGCCGGGACTACGGGGACACCGGGGAGCTGTTTTTT. Its translation: CASSRDYGDTGELFF.

The J gene is TRBJ1-1, the V gene TRBV19, with unresolved D. V gave up 4 bases and J gave up 10 bases, with 10 bases separating them. Germline V gives CDR1 LNHDA, CDR2 SQIVND (reference sequence). CDR3 length: 11 amino acids. This CDR3 reads CASSTGSGAFF. CDR3 sequence (DNA): TGTGCCAGTAGTACGGGGTCTGGAGCTTTCTTT.

This sequence joins TRBV27 and TRBJ1-2, with 8 bases fitting TRBD1. The germline CDR1 and CDR2 sequences are MNHEY and SMNVEV (reference sequence). With 3 bases clipped from V and 7 bases from J, the junction kept 7 bases outside the gene matches. This CDR3 is 14 amino acids long. Here the CDR3 reads CASSFHATGVGYTF. The DNA for the CDR3 is TGTGCCAGCAGTTTCCATGCGACAGGGGTTGGCTACACCTTC.

This chain connects TRBV5-6 to TRBJ2-3; D is unclear. The CDR3 sequence is 13 residues long. Trimming shortened V by 4 bases and J by 5 bases, and 11 bases separated the two germline ends. Germline lookup yields CDR1 SGHDT and CDR2 YYEEEE. CDR3 residues: CASSLYGGDTQYF. CDR3 in DNA: TGTGCCAGCAGCCTATACGGCGGAGATACGCAGTATTTT.

V and J are TRBV5-1 and TRBJ2-3, with 7 bases identical to TRBD2. Looked up from germline, CDR1 is SGHRS and CDR2 is YFSETQ. The J segment lost 2 bases and the V segment lost 3 bases, leaving 9 bases of the junction unmatched. The CDR3 consists of 16 residues. CDR3: CASSSTSEGVTDTQYF. CDR3 DNA: TGCGCCAGCAGCTCCACTAGCGAGGGAGTCACAGATACGCAGTATTTT.

This sequence joins TRBV30 and TRBJ1-6; 7 nucleotides align to TRBD1. The V segment lost 8 bases and the J segment 9 bases; nucleotides outside the gene matches: 7. CDR1 GTSNPN and CDR2 SVGIG come from the germline V gene (reference sequence). This CDR3 is built from 12 residues. The CDR3: CAATGEFSPLHF. The CDR3 bases are TGTGCCGCAACAGGGGAATTTTCACCCCTCCACTTT.

This chain connects TRBV10-3 to TRBJ2-2; 8 positions match TRBD1. The CDR3 is 14 amino acids. CDR1 ENHRY and CDR2 SYGVKD come from the germline V gene. Germline trimming cut 9 bases from V and 6 bases from J; bases unmatched to any gene: 9. The CDR3 sequence is CAIRRTGNAGELFF. In nucleotides, the CDR3 is TGTGCCATTAGGAGGACAGGGAATGCCGGGGAGCTGTTTTTT.

The genes are TRBV5-1 and TRBJ2-5, with D possibly matching TRBD2 (7 bases). The J call may not be correct, given that the DNA end is closer to TRBJ2-7. This CDR3 is built from 14 residues. CDR1 SGHRS and CDR2 YFSETQ come from the germline V gene. The CDR3 DNA is TGCGCCAGCAGCTTGAAGGCGGGGGCCAACGAGCAGTACTTC. Its translation: CASSLKAGANEQYF.

This chain uses TRBV11-2 with TRBJ2-5; 7 bases agree with TRBD1. The J call may be wrong; the DNA end is better matched by TRBJ2-7. The CDR3 length is 14 residues. Germline values: CDR1 SGHAT, CDR2 FQNNGV. The CDR3: CASSQRTGWHEQYF. In DNA, the CDR3 is TGTGCCAGCAGCCAAAGGACAGGATGGCACGAGCAGTACTTC.

V and J are TRBV9 and TRBJ1-2; D may be TRBD1 (6 bases). The CDR3 runs 15 residues. The germline V gene encodes CDR1 SGDLS and CDR2 YYNGEE. V lost 2 bases, J lost 1 base, and 12 bases lay in between. The CDR3 loop reads CASSVGQTGNYGYTF. As DNA, the CDR3 is TGTGCCAGCAGCGTCGGACAGACTGGTAACTATGGCTACACCTTC.

The chain employs TRBV5-4 and TRBJ2-5, with TRBD2 matching over 7 bases. The germline gives CDR1 SGHNT, CDR2 YYREEE (reference sequence). CDR3 length equals 14 residues. The junction had 9 bases not matched to a gene; V was cut back by 3 bases and J by 7 bases. CDR3 region: CASSYLREVGTQYF. As DNA, the CDR3 is TGTGCCAGCAGCTACCTACGGGAGGTAGGGACCCAGTACTTC. Full variable domain (rest looked up from reference TRBV5-4 and TRBJ2-5): ETGVTQSPTHLIKTRGQQVTLRCSSQSGHNTVSWYQQALGQGPQFIFQYYREEENGRGNFPPRFSGLQFPNYSSELNVNALELDDSALYLCASSYLREVGTQYFGPGTRLLVL.

The CDR3 DNA reads TGCGCCAGCAGCACCCCGACAGCCTATCACAATGAGCAGTTCTTC. It encodes CASSTPTAYHNEQFF. The J gene is TRBJ2-1, the V gene TRBV5-1; the D gene is possibly TRBD1 (5 bases). Germline CDR1 and CDR2: SGHRS and YFSETQ. The CDR3 is 15 amino acids. V was pared by 4 bases and J by 5 bases, with 16 bases between.

The chain employs TRBV19 and TRBJ1-5; 7 nucleotides line up with TRBD1. CDR1 is LNHDA, CDR2 SQIVND, per germline (reference sequence). Unmatched junction bases numbered 6, after V lost 3 bases and J lost 4 bases. CDR3 length equals 15 residues. CDR3 region: CASSMSGQQNQPQHF. DNA of the CDR3: TGTGCCAGTAGTATGTCGGGACAGCAGAATCAGCCCCAGCATTTT.

The chain couples TRBV4-1 to TRBJ1-4, with TRBD1 as a possible D gene (6 bases). This CDR3 region has 13 residues. Germline CDR1 is MGHRA and CDR2 is YSYEKL. V was pared by 4 bases and J by 7 bases, with 10 bases between. For the CDR3, the DNA is TGCGCCAGCAGCCTGGGGGCGGGTGAAAAACTGTTTTTT. It codes for CASSLGAGEKLFF.

The J gene is TRBJ2-1, the V gene TRBV7-3; a possible D gene is TRBD2 (5 bases). This CDR3 has 14 residues. Trimming shortened V by 3 bases and J by 0 bases, and 6 bases separated the two germline ends. The germline CDR1 and CDR2 sequences are SGHTA and FQGTGA. DNA for the CDR3: TGTGCCAGCAGCTTGGGGAGCTCCTACAATGAGCAGTTCTTC. Translating gives CASSLGSSYNEQFF.

This chain uses TRBV19 with TRBJ2-6; D is unresolved. The CDR3 length is 15 residues. V dropped 7 bases and J dropped 0 bases, with 10 bases sitting between them. Germline V CDR1 and CDR2: LNHDA, SQIVND (reference sequence). CDR3 in DNA: TGTGCCAGTACCCCGTTTCGCTCTGGGGCCAACGTCCTGACTTTC. Its protein product is CASTPFRSGANVLTF.

This chain joins TRBV30 and TRBJ2-1; tentatively, D is TRBD2 (5 bases). The CDR3 extends over 15 amino acids. Germline values: CDR1 GTSNPN, CDR2 SVGIG (reference sequence). V was trimmed by 2 bases and J by 1 base, leaving 12 bases between them. The CDR3 protein is CAWSPPGNSYNEQFF. The CDR3 DNA is TGTGCCTGGAGTCCCCCGGGAAATTCCTACAATGAGCAGTTCTTC.

The chain joins TRBV19 to TRBJ1-5, with D hard to call. This CDR3 spans 12 amino acids. The V end lost 10 bases, the J end lost 1 base, and 8 bases lay between the germline ends. From germline, CDR1 is LNHDA and CDR2 SQIVND (reference sequence). The CDR3 region is CATEESNQPQHF. The CDR3 region has the DNA TGTGCCACTGAGGAGAGCAATCAGCCCCAGCATTTT.

This rearrangement joins TRBV7-9 to TRBJ1-2, with unresolved D. Trimming stripped 8 bases from V and 8 bases from J, with 21 bases between. Germline lookup yields CDR1 SEHNR and CDR2 FQNEAQ (reference sequence). There are 14 residues in the CDR3. The CDR3: CASFGTEILGGYTF. The CDR3 DNA follows: TGTGCCAGCTTCGGTACGGAAATACTCGGGGGCTACACCTTC. Looking up the rest from reference TRBV7-9 and TRBJ1-2 gives the full variable domain: DTGVSQNPRHKITKRGQNVTFRCDPISEHNRLYWYRQTLGQGPEFLTYFQNEAQLEKSRLLSDRFSAERPKGSFSTLEIQRTEQGDSAMYLCASFGTEILGGYTFGSGTRLTVV.

This chain uses TRBV14 with TRBJ1-2; D not certain. In germline, CDR1 is SGHDN, CDR2 FVKESK. The V and J ends lost 4 bases and 1 base respectively, with 7 bases between them. The CDR3 loop spans 13 amino acids. The CDR3 DNA reads TGTGCCAGCAGCCTCGGAGGTAACTATGGCTACACCTTC. Its translation is CASSLGGNYGYTF. Full variable domain (rest looked up from reference TRBV14 and TRBJ1-2): EAGVTQFPSHSVIEKGQTVTLRCDPISGHDNLYWYRRVMGKEIKFLLHFVKESKQDESGMPNNRFLAERTGGTYSTLKVQPAELEDSGVYFCASSLGGNYGYTFGSGTRLTVV.

This chain connects TRBV25-1 to TRBJ2-1; TRBD1 matches 7 bases. Germline V CDR1 and CDR2: MGHDK, SYGVNS. V lost 6 bases and J lost 6; bases outside the gene matches: 8. This CDR3 is 14 amino acids long. In DNA form, the CDR3 reads TGTGCCAGCAGCCCCGGGACAGTTTCCAATGAGCAGTTCTTC. Translating it yields CASSPGTVSNEQFF.

The chain is built from TRBV14 and TRBJ2-7; 13 positions agree with TRBD2. V lost 4 bases to trimming and J lost 5 bases; unmatched junction nucleotides: 2. The germline CDR1 and CDR2 sequences are SGHDN and FVKESK. The CDR3 covers 14 residues. The chain's CDR3 is CASSPLAGGNEQYF. The CDR3 DNA sequence: TGTGCCAGCAGCCCACTAGCGGGAGGGAACGAGCAGTACTTC.

The chain uses TRBV27 and TRBJ2-5; D possibly corresponds to TRBD2 (5 bases). V gave up 3 bases and J gave up 7 bases, with 18 bases separating them. This CDR3 has 15 residues. Per the germline V gene, CDR1 is MNHEY and CDR2 is SMNVEV (reference sequence). The DNA of the CDR3 is TGTGCCAGCAGTTTGTATGGCGGAGCGGAAGGGACCCAGTACTTC. This sequence encodes CASSLYGGAEGTQYF.

The chain recombines TRBV10-3 with TRBJ1-5; the D is unclear. The CDR3 runs to 14 residues. Looked up from germline, CDR1 is ENHRY and CDR2 is SYGVKD. The V and J ends lost 3 bases and 0 bases respectively, with 6 bases between them. CDR3 region: CAISDYSSNQPQHF. CDR3 nucleotides: TGTGCCATCAGTGATTACAGTAGCAATCAGCCCCAGCATTTT.